The rows below give T cell receptor beta chains drawn from one sample of a study of glioma-infiltrating T cells after dendritic cell vaccination. Here immunoSEQ multiplex PCR was the method, and the copy in TCRdb shows in-frame clones only, minus some. The repertoire includes about 95,000 clones, 70% to 90% of them detected once, and around 2.9% sits in the top ten. Sample: blood, taken before dendritic cell vaccination. These receptors all stem from a human donor with glioblastoma. Both conserved end residues are part of each CDR3. The D gene is left open where the match is weak.

>TRBJ1-2|TRBV11-3|NA
CASSLEGRGANYGYTF
>TRBJ2-5|TRBV4-3|TRBD2
CASSQPLAGGGVETQYF
>NA|TRBV5-6|NA
CASSFGGPEYEQYF
>TRBJ1-2|TRBV10-3|NA
CAISAQSHGYTF
>TRBJ2-1|TRBV7-7|TRBD2
CASSLGLAFHEQFF
>TRBJ2-7|TRBV10-3|TRBD1
CAISESTGSPYEQYF
>TRBJ2-1|TRBV5-4|TRBD2
CASSPGLAGADEQFF
>TRBJ1-1|TRBV7-9|NA
CASSREPMNTEAFF
>TRBJ1-2|TRBV10-3|NA
CAISNGTTANYGYTF
>TRBJ2-3|TRBV6-1|TRBD2
CASSEATKGLAGTDTQYF
>TRBJ1-2|TRBV19|TRBD1
CASSENTGDANYGYTF
>TRBJ2-7|TRBV27|NA
CASSSVGEWGYEQYF
>TRBJ2-5|TRBV7-7|NA
CASSASEETQYF
>TRBJ2-7|TRBV4-1|TRBD1
CASSQTGQGRGEQYF
>TRBJ1-2|TRBV19|TRBD1
CASSIQGAGYYGYTF
>TRBJ1-2|TRBV6-5|TRBD1
CASSYARTGEDTF
>TRBJ2-1|TRBV7-2|NA
CASSLFRGSAYNEQFF
>TRBJ1-3|TRBV5-1|NA
CASSSGSTGYLSGNTIYF
>TRBJ2-3|TRBV6-1|NA
CASTLPTDTQYF
>TRBJ2-7|TRBV25-1|TRBD1
CASSITGGSYEQYF
>TRBJ2-7|TRBV10-3|TRBD2
CAISESGLGLAGEQYF
>TRBJ1-1|TRBV9|NA
CASSPDIEPMNTEAFF
>TRBJ2-2|TRBV5-6|TRBD2
CASSAGLAGGLVTGELFF
>TRBJ1-4|TRBV7-8|NA
CASSGTLFDEKLFF
>TRBJ2-4|TRBV7-2|TRBD1
CASSLALSGGALGIQYF
>TRBJ2-7|TRBV15|NA
CATSRERYYEQYF
>TRBJ2-6|TRBV10-3|TRBD1
CATGSWGTGGTGANVLTF
>TRBJ2-7|TRBV28|NA
CASSSPGHKTSYEQYF
>TRBJ1-5|TRBV6-5|TRBD1
CASTKKGAGNQPQHF
>TRBJ2-3|TRBV29-1|NA
CSVGYNFLDTQYF
>TRBJ1-1|TRBV27|NA
CASASRGEGTEAFF